Listed below are T cell receptor beta chains from one sample, sequenced in a study of CD8+ T cells in alopecia areata. Here immunoSEQ multiplex PCR was the method, and the copy in TCRdb shows in-frame clones only, minus some. The sample carries a few hundred thousand clones, around two thirds recorded once. The starting material was CD4+ T cells sorted from blood, obtained at week 0. The receptor set was obtained from a human donor with alopecia areata. CDR3s include the opening cysteine and the closing phenylalanine or tryptophan. The D gene is left open where the match is weak. Size is omitted from some rows. Given values are once, few, many or a class for expanded clones.

TRBJ2-1 | TRBV4-1 | - | few | CASSQTTYNEQFF | TGCGCCAGCAGCCAAACCACCTACAATGAGCAGTTCTTC
TRBJ1-1 | TRBV18 | - | once | CASSQTTNTEAFF | TGTGCCAGCTCACAGACAACGAACACTGAAGCTTTCTTT
TRBJ1-3 | TRBV30 | - | - | CAWGSAGNTIYF | TGTGCCTGGGGTTCGGCTGGAAACACCATATATTTT
TRBJ1-5 | TRBV20-1 | - | - | CSARSRVAQHF | TGCAGTGCCCGAAGTCGGGTGGCCCAGCATTTT
TRBJ2-3 | TRBV29-1 | TRBD2 | - | CSLKSGGATDTQYF | TGCAGCCTAAAGAGCGGGGGGGCAACAGATACGCAGTATTTT
TRBJ2-2 | TRBV2 | TRBD2 | - | CASSPTSGSFTGELFF | TGTGCCAGCAGCCCGACTAGCGGGTCTTTCACCGGGGAGCTGTTTTTT
TRBJ1-5 | TRBV18 | - | - | CASSPLQINQPQHF | TGTGCCAGCTCACCGCTTCAGATCAATCAGCCCCAGCATTTT
TRBJ1-6 | TRBV4-3 | - | - | CASSLYLTERIGGSPLHF | TGCGCCAGCAGCCTCTACCTGACGGAGAGGATAGGTGGTTCACCCCTCCACTTT
TRBJ2-1 | TRBV30 | - | - | CAWSVLGLGEQFF | TGTGCCTGGAGTGTACTGGGTTTGGGTGAGCAGTTCTTC
TRBJ2-7 | TRBV6-5 | - | - | CASSYYPDRTYEQYF | TGTGCCAGCAGTTACTACCCAGACAGAACCTACGAGCAGTACTTC
TRBJ2-1 | TRBV7-3 | - | few | CASSLTPGLYNEQFF | TGTGCCAGCAGCTTAACTCCGGGACTTTACAATGAGCAGTTCTTC
TRBJ2-2 | TRBV30 | - | - | CAWSLGPNTGELFF | TGTGCCTGGAGTCTAGGCCCGAACACCGGGGAGCTGTTTTTT
TRBJ1-1 | TRBV30 | - | - | CAWSRANTEAFF | TGTGCCTGGAGTCGCGCGAACACTGAAGCTTTCTTT
TRBJ2-7 | TRBV29-1 | TRBD1 | - | CSVFVGQGGEQYF | TGCAGCGTCTTCGTCGGACAGGGCGGCGAGCAGTACTTC
TRBJ2-7 | TRBV29-1 | - | - | CSVVMRNYYEQYF | TGCAGCGTTGTGATGAGGAATTATTACGAGCAGTACTTC
TRBJ1-1 | TRBV25-1 | - | - | CASSEYPVGGRTEAFF | TGTGCCAGCAGTGAATATCCAGTGGGAGGGAGGACTGAAGCTTTCTTT
TRBJ2-5 | TRBV29-1 | - | - | CSVVVGETQYF | TGCAGCGTTGTCGTCGGGGAGACCCAGTACTTC
TRBJ2-3 | TRBV15 | TRBD1 | - | CATSRPGQTQYF | TGTGCCACCAGCAGACCGGGACAGACGCAGTATTTT
TRBJ2-7 | TRBV27 | - | - | CASSPGTYIKHEQYF | TGTGCCAGCAGTCCCGGGACTTACATTAAGCACGAGCAGTACTTC